Shown below are 17 T cell receptor beta chains from a single sample sequenced in a study of T cell responses to AZD1222 COVID-19 vaccine. Assay used: immunoSEQ multiplex PCR; TCRdb lists only in-frame clones, some missing. The repertoire holds 250,000 to 300,000 clones, with 94% as singletons. The source material was peripheral blood, sampled 28 days after the second AZD1222 dose. The receptors stem from an adult who received the AZD1222 COVID-19 vaccine.

The chain recombines TRBV6-2 or TRBV6-3 with TRBJ2-5; D is unresolved. V dropped 0 bases and J dropped 1 base, with 6 bases sitting between them. CDR3 size: 14 residues. The germline CDR1 and CDR2 sequences are MNHEY and SVGEGT. The CDR3 nucleotides read TGTGCCAGCAGTTACTCGCGAGTCCAAGAGACCCAGTACTTC. Residues: CASSYSRVQETQYF.

V and J are TRBV9 and TRBJ2-5; TRBD1 might be the D (6 bases). The CDR3 sequence is 15 residues long. Looked up from germline, CDR1 is SGDLS and CDR2 is YYNGEE. The V end lost 0 bases, the J end lost 7 bases, and 16 bases lay between the germline ends. CDR3 DNA: TGTGCCAGCAGCGTAGGGGGGCTAGGGGCGGTGACCCAGTACTTC. The encoded protein is CASSVGGLGAVTQYF.

This chain links TRBV19 with TRBJ1-1; tentative D call: TRBD1 (5 bases). CDR1 LNHDA and CDR2 SQIVND come from the germline V gene (reference sequence). This CDR3 contains 12 residues. The ends were cut back, 9 bases at V and 5 bases at J, with 13 bases in the middle. The DNA for the CDR3 is TGTGCCAGCAGGGTCGGGGGAACTGAAGCTTTCTTT. This gives the protein CASRVGGTEAFF.

The CDR3 DNA follows: TGTGCCAGCAGCTTCGGATCTAATGAAAAACTGTTTTTT. Residues: CASSFGSNEKLFF. The gene calls are TRBV7-9 and TRBJ1-4; the D is unclear. This CDR3 has 13 residues. Trimming pared 3 bases from V and 3 bases from J, leaving 5 bases between. Germline assignment: CDR1 SEHNR and CDR2 FQNEAQ (reference sequence). Combining the CDR3 with reference TRBV7-9 and TRBJ1-4 gives the whole variable domain DTGVSQNPRHKITKRGQNVTFRCDPISEHNRLYWYRQTLGQGPEFLTYFQNEAQLEKSRLLSDRFSAERPKGSFSTLEIQRTEQGDSAMYLCASSFGSNEKLFFGSGTQLSVL.

The CDR3 protein is CASSPGQLQPQHF. Here the CDR3 DNA reads TGTGCCAGCAGTCCGGGACAACTGCAGCCCCAGCATTTT. The V call is TRBV6-5, the J call TRBJ1-5; D may be TRBD1 (6 bases). The CDR3 runs 13 residues. Germline assignment: CDR1 MNHEY and CDR2 SVGAGI. V shed 5 bases and J shed 7 bases, with 12 bases lying between them.

The chain has TRBV28 and TRBJ2-3; no definite D call. The germline V and J ends were trimmed by 6 bases and 6 bases, with 16 bases remaining between them. The CDR3 totals 14 residues. CDR1 MDHEN and CDR2 SYDVKM come from the germline V gene. The CDR3 DNA reads as TGTGCCAGCAGCTTGCCCGGGCCTCAGGATACGCAGTATTTT. Amino acids: CASSLPGPQDTQYF.

V usage is TRBV28 and J usage is TRBJ2-1, with TRBD2 matching 9 bases. Germline CDR1 reads MDHEN; CDR2 reads SYDVKM. V lost 6 bases and J lost 2; bases outside the gene matches: 2. This CDR3 region has 14 residues. This CDR3 is CASSGLATYNEQFF. In DNA, the CDR3 is TGTGCCAGCAGCGGACTAGCGACCTACAATGAGCAGTTCTTC.

The chain carries TRBV5-1 and TRBJ2-5; 8 positions agree with TRBD2. Germline-derived CDR1 and CDR2 are SGHRS and YFSETQ. The CDR3 is made up of 15 amino acids. With V trimmed by 4 bases and J by 5 bases, 10 bases remained unmatched. The CDR3 region has the DNA TGCGCCAGCAGCGGGCCGGAACTAGCGGAGGAGACCCAGTACTTC. It yields the protein CASSGPELAEETQYF.

V is TRBV5-1 and J is TRBJ2-1; TRBD1 aligns across 9 bases. Germline CDR1 reads SGHRS; CDR2 reads YFSETQ. V was clipped by 4 bases and J by 10 bases; unmatched bases: 9. This CDR3 has 14 amino acids. CDR3 DNA: TGCGCCAGCAGCCCAGCCAGGACAGGGGAGGAGCAGTTCTTC. It encodes CASSPARTGEEQFF.

The J gene is TRBJ2-5, the V gene TRBV6-5; D gene uncertain. CDR3 size: 14 residues. The germline V gene has CDR1 MNHEY and CDR2 SVGAGI. With 4 bases removed from V and 5 bases from J, the gap between germline ends came to 14 bases. CDR3 sequence reads: CASSLASRSETQYF. The CDR3 bases are TGTGCCAGCAGTTTGGCCAGTCGGTCCGAGACCCAGTACTTC.

The gene calls are TRBV5-1 and TRBJ1-4; D not certain. This CDR3 comprises 15 residues. Trimming took off 6 bases at V and 5 bases at J, with 17 bases between the two ends. CDR1 is SGHRS, CDR2 YFSETQ, per germline. DNA of the CDR3: TGCGCCAGCAACCCGGGCTCTATTAAAAATGAAAAACTGTTTTTT. Its translation: CASNPGSIKNEKLFF.

V gene TRBV21-1 combines with J gene TRBJ2-7. TRBV21-1 counts as a pseudogene. The CDR3 has 16 amino acids. CDR3 nucleotide sequence: TGTGCCAGCAGCAAAGATACCGGGCCAGGCTCGTACGAGCAGTACTTC. Its protein is CASSKDTGPGSYEQYF.

The CDR3 coding sequence is TGTGCCAGCAGTTACTATCGCTTCACAGATACGCAGTATTTT. This gives the protein CASSYYRFTDTQYF. V usage is TRBV6-2 or TRBV6-3 and J usage is TRBJ2-3, with D unresolved. The CDR3 is made up of 14 amino acids. The germline gives CDR1 MNHEY, CDR2 SVGEGT. V gave up 1 base and J gave up 2 bases, with 7 bases separating them.

The V gene is TRBV7-2, the J gene TRBJ2-7; D unclear. Germline loops: CDR1 SGHTA, CDR2 FQGNSA. Trimming pared 1 base from V and 1 base from J, leaving 17 bases between. This CDR3 has 17 residues. CDR3 DNA: TGTGCCAGCAGCTTAGTTTCCGTGGCTCTCGGGTCCTACGAGCAGTACTTC. This translates into CASSLVSVALGSYEQYF. Full variable domain (remainder filled in from reference TRBV7-2 and TRBJ2-7): GAGVSQSPSNKVTEKGKDVELRCDPISGHTALYWYRQSLGQGLEFLIYFQGNSAPDKSGLPSDRFSAERTGGSVSTLTIQRTQQEDSAVYLCASSLVSVALGSYEQYFGPGTRLTVT.

This rearrangement joins TRBV30 to TRBJ2-7; D remains ambiguous. CDR1 GTSNPN and CDR2 SVGIG come from the germline V gene (reference sequence). The V and J ends lost 2 bases and 2 bases respectively, with 16 bases between them. This CDR3 region has 15 residues. This chain's CDR3 is CAWSTNKRITYEQYF. The CDR3 DNA sequence: TGTGCCTGGAGTACCAATAAAAGGATAACCTACGAGCAGTACTTC.

The chain has TRBV10-2 and TRBJ1-1; 8 bases are shared with TRBD1. The V gene end was trimmed by 8 bases and the J gene end by 0 bases; junction bases not matched to a gene: 2. The germline gives CDR1 WSHSY, CDR2 SAAADI. This CDR3 is built from 13 residues. The CDR3 sequence: CASRGQVNTEAFF. CDR3 nucleotides: TGCGCCAGCCGGGGACAGGTGAACACTGAAGCTTTCTTT.

The chain links TRBV2 to TRBJ1-1; D is ambiguous. CDR1 and CDR2 (germline): SNHLY, FYNNEI. V gave up 4 bases and J gave up 3 bases, with 9 bases separating them. CDR3 size: 13 residues. As DNA, the CDR3 is TGTGCCAGCAGTGTTTTCCAATACACTGAAGCTTTCTTT. Translated: CASSVFQYTEAFF.